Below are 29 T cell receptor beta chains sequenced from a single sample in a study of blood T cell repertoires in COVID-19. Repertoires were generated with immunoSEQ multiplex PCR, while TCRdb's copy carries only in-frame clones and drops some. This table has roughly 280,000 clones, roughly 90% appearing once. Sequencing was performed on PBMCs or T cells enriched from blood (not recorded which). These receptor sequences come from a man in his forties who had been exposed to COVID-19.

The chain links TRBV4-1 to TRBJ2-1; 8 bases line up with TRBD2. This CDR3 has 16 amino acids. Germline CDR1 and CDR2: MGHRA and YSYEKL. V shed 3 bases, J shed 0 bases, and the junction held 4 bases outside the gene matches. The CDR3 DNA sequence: TGCGCCAGCAGCCAGGTTAGCGGGATCTCCTACAATGAGCAGTTCTTC. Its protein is CASSQVSGISYNEQFF.

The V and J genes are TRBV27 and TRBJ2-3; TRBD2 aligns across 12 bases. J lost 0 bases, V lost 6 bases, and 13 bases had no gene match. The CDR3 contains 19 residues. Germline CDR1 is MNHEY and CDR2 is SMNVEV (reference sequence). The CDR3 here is CASSPTPGLAGLSTDTQYF. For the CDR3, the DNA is TGTGCCAGCAGCCCGACCCCCGGACTAGCGGGACTCAGCACAGATACGCAGTATTTT.

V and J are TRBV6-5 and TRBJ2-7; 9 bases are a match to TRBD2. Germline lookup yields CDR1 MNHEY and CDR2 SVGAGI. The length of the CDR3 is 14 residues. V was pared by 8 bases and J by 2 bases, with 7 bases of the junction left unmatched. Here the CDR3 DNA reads TGTGCCAGCCGGAGACTAGCGGATCCCTACGAGCAGTACTTC. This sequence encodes CASRRLADPYEQYF.

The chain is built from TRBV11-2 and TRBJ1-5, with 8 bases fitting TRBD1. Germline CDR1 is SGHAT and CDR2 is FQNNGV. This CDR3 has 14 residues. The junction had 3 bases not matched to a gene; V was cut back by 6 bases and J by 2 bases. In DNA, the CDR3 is TGTGCCAGCAGTATGACAGGGGGCAATCAGCCCCAGCATTTT. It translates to CASSMTGGNQPQHF.

CDR3 coding DNA: TGCAGCGTTGTAGCCAGGGAAGGCAATGAGCAGTTCTTC. Translated, it gives CSVVAREGNEQFF. This chain links TRBV29-1 with TRBJ2-1; tentative D call: TRBD1 (5 bases). The CDR3 sequence is 13 residues long. The germline V and J ends were trimmed by 4 bases and 6 bases, with 13 bases remaining between them. Germline V gives CDR1 SQVTM, CDR2 ANQGSEA.

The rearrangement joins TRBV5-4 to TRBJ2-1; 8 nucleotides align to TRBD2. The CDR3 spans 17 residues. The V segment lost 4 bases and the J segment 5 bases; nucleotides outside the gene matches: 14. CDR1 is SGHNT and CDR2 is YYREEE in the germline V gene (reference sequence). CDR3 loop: CASSTPLGGRLNNEQFF. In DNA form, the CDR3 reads TGTGCCAGCAGCACTCCTTTGGGCGGGAGGTTGAACAATGAGCAGTTCTTC. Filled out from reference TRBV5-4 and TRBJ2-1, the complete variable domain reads ETGVTQSPTHLIKTRGQQVTLRCSSQSGHNTVSWYQQALGQGPQFIFQYYREEENGRGNFPPRFSGLQFPNYSSELNVNALELDDSALYLCASSTPLGGRLNNEQFFGPGTRLTVL.

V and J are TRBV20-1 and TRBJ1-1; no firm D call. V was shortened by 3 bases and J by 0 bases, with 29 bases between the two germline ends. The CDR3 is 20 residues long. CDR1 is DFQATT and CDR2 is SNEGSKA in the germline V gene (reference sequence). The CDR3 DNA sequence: TGCAGTGCTAGTTTTAATCTGGAGAAACGATTAACTCACATGAACACTGAAGCTTTCTTT. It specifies CSASFNLEKRLTHMNTEAFF.

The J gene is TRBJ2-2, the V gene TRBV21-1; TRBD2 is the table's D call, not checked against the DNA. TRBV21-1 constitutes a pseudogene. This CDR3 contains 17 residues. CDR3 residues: CASSRGGLGRDTGELFF. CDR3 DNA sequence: TGTGCCAGCAGCCGAGGGGGCCTCGGGAGGGACACCGGGGAGCTGTTTTTT.

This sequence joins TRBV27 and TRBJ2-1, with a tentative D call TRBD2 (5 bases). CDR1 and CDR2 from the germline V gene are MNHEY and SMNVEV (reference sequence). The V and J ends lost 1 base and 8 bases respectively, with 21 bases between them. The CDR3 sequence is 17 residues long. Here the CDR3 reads CASSLFGFALPSYEQFF. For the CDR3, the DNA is TGTGCCAGCAGTTTATTTGGATTCGCGCTTCCTAGCTATGAGCAGTTCTTC.

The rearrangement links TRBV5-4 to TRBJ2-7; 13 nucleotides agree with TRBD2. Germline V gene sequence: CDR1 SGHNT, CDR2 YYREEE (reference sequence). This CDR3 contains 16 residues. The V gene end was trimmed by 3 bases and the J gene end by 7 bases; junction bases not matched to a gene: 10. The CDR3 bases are TGTGCCAGCAGCTCAACCGGGACTAGCGGGATCCGGGAGCAGTACTTC. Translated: CASSSTGTSGIREQYF.

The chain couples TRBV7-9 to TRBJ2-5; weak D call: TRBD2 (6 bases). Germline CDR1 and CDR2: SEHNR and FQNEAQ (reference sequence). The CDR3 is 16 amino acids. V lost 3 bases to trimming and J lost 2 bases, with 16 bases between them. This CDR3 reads CASSFGSGASQETQYF. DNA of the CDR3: TGTGCCAGCAGCTTCGGTAGCGGAGCTTCTCAAGAGACCCAGTACTTC.

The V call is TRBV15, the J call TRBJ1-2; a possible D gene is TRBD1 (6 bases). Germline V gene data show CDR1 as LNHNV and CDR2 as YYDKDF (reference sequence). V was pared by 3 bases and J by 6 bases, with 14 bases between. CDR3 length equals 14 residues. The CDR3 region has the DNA TGTGCCACCAGCAGGGGAGGGGGGGAAGATGGCTACACCTTC. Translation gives CATSRGGGEDGYTF.

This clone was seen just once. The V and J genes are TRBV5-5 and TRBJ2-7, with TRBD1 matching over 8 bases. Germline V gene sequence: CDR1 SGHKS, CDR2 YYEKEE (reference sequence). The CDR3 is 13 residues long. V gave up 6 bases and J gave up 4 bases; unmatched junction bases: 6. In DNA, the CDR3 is TGTGCCAGCACAGGACAGGGAAGGTACGAGCAGTACTTC. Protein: CASTGQGRYEQYF.

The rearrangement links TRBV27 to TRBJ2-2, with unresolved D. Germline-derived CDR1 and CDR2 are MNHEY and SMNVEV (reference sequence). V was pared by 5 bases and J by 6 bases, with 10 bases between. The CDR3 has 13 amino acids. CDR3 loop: CASSKVPAGELFF. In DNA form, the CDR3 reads TGTGCCAGCAGTAAAGTCCCAGCCGGGGAGCTGTTTTTT.

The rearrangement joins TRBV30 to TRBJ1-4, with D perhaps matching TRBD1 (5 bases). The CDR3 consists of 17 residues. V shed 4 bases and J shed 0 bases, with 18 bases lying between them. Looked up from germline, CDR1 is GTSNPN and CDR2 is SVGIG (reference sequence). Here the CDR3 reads CAWTARDGHATNEKLFF. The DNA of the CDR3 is TGTGCCTGGACTGCTAGAGACGGACATGCAACTAATGAAAAACTGTTTTTT.

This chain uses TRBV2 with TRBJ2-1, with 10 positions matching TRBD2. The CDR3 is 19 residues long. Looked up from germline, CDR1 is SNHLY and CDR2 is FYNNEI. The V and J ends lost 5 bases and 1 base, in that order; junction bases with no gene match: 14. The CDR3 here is CASSSLKREGTKSYNEQFF. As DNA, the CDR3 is TGTGCCAGCAGTTCTCTAAAGCGGGAGGGCACCAAGTCCTACAATGAGCAGTTCTTC.

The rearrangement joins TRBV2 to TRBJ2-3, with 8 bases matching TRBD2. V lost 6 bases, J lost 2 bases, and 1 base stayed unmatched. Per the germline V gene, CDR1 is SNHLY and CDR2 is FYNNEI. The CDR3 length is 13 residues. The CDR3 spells CASRGLDTDTQYF. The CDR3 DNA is TGTGCCAGCAGGGGACTAGACACAGATACGCAGTATTTT. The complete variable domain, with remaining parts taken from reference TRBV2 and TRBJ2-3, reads EPEVTQTPSHQVTQMGQEVILRCVPISNHLYFYWYRQILGQKVEFLVSFYNNEISEKSEIFDDQFSVERPDGSNFTLKIRSTKLEDSAMYFCASRGLDTDTQYFGPGTRLTVL.

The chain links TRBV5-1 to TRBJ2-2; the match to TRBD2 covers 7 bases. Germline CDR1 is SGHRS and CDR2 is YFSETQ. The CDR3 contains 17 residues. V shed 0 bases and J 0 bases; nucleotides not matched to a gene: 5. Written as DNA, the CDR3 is TGCGCCAGCAGCTTGGCCGGCGGGAGATCGAACACCGGGGAGCTGTTTTTT. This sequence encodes CASSLAGGRSNTGELFF. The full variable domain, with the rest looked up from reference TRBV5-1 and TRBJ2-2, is KAGVTQTPRYLIKTRGQQVTLSCSPISGHRSVSWYQQTPGQGLQFLFEYFSETQRNKGNFPGRFSGRQFSNSRSEMNVSTLELGDSALYLCASSLAGGRSNTGELFFGEGSRLTVL.

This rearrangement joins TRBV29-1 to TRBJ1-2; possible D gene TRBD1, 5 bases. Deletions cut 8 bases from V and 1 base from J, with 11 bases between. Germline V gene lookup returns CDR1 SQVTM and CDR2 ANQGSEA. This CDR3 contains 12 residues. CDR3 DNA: TGCAGCACCCGAGACAGTAACTATGGCTACACCTTC. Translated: CSTRDSNYGYTF. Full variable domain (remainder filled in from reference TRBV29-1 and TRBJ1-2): SAVISQKPSRDICQRGTSLTIQCQVDSQVTMMFWYRQQPGQSLTLIATANQGSEATYESGFVIDKFPISRPNLTFSTLTVSNMSPEDSSIYLCSTRDSNYGYTFGSGTRLTVV.

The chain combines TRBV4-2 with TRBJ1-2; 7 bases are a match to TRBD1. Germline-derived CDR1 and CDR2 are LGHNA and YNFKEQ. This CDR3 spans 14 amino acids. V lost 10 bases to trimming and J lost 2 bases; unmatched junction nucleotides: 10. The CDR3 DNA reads TGTGCCACCCGGGCAACGGACAGGAACTATGGCTACACCTTC. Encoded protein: CATRATDRNYGYTF.

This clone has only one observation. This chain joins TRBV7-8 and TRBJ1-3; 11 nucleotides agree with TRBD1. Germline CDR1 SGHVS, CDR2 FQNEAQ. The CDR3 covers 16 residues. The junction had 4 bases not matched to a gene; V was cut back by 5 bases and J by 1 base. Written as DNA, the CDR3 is TGTGCCAGCAGCCTCGGGACAGGGGGTTCTGGAAACACCATATATTTT. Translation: CASSLGTGGSGNTIYF.

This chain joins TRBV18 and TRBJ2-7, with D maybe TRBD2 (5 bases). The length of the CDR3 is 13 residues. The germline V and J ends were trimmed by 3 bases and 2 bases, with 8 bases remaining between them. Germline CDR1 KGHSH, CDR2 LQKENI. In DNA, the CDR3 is TGTGCCAGCTCACCCCCTAGCACCTACGAGCAGTACTTC. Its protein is CASSPPSTYEQYF.

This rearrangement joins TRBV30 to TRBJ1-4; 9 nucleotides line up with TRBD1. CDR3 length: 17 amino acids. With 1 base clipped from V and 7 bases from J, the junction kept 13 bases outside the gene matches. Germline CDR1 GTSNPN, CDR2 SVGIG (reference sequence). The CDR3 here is CAWSASGTGGVGEKLFF. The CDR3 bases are TGTGCCTGGAGTGCCTCAGGAACAGGGGGCGTCGGTGAAAAACTGTTTTTT.

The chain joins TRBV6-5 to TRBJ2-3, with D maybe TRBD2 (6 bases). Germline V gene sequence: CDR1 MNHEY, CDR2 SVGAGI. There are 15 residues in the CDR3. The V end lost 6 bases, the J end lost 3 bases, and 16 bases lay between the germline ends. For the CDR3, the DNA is TGTGCCAGCAGGCCCGGGGGAAGTGGGACAGATACGCAGTATTTT. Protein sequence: CASRPGGSGTDTQYF.

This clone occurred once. The CDR3 bases are TGTGCCAGCAGGACAGGGGGCGAGACCCAGTACTTC. It is translated as CASRTGGETQYF. The chain combines TRBV27 with TRBJ2-5, with TRBD1 matching over 10 bases. CDR1 and CDR2 from the germline V gene are MNHEY and SMNVEV (reference sequence). The CDR3 extends over 12 amino acids. J gave up 5 bases and V 6 bases, and 0 bases lay outside the gene matches.

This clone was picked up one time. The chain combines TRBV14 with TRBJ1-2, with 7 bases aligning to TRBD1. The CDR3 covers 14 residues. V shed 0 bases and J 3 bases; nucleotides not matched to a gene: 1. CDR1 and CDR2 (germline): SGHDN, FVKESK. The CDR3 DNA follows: TGTGCCAGCAGCCAAGAGACAGGGCACTATGGCTACACCTTC. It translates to CASSQETGHYGYTF. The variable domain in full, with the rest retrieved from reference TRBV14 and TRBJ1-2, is EAGVTQFPSHSVIEKGQTVTLRCDPISGHDNLYWYRRVMGKEIKFLLHFVKESKQDESGMPNNRFLAERTGGTYSTLKVQPAELEDSGVYFCASSQETGHYGYTFGSGTRLTVV.

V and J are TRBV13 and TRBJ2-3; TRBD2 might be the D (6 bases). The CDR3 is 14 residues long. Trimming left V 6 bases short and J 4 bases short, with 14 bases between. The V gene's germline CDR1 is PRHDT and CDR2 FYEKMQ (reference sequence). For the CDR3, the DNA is TGTGCCAGCAGAGAGACCGGGAGCCCAGATACGCAGTATTTT. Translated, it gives CASRETGSPDTQYF.

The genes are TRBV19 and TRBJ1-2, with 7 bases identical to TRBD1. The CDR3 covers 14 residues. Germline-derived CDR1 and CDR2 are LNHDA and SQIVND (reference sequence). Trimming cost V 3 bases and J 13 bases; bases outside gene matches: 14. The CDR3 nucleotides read TGTGCCAGTAGTATCCTCAACCCGACAGGGTTGAGCACCTTC. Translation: CASSILNPTGLSTF.

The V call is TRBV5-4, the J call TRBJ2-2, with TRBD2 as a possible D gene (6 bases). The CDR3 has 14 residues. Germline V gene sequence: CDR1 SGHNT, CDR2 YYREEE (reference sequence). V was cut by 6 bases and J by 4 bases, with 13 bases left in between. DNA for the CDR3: TGTGCCAGCACCCCGTACGGGGGCACCGGGGAGCTGTTTTTT. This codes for CASTPYGGTGELFF.